Shown below are 3 T cell receptor beta chains from a single sample sequenced in a study of T cell changes during pregnancy in multiple sclerosis (dated by TCRdb to about 2019). The library relied on the immunoSEQ multiplex PCR assay. The source is immuneACCESS, and TCRdb retained only in-frame sequences with V and J called. Part of the clones is not carried over; for the studies checked, unresolved V genes explain less than half of this, and the remainder is unexplained. Across this sample there are around 110,000 clones, with about 90% seen only once. Around 1.6% of the sample belongs to the ten largest clones. The starting material was peripheral blood, obtained before pregnancy. The receptors were sampled from a female donor with multiple sclerosis, enrolled in a pregnancy study.

This sequence joins TRBV19 and TRBJ1-4, with D tentatively TRBD1 (5 bases). Germline CDR1 reads LNHDA; CDR2 reads SQIVND (reference sequence). Trimming removed 1 base from V and 0 bases from J, with 9 bases in between. This CDR3 region has 16 residues. The CDR3 reads CASSIVGGATNEKLFF. The CDR3 DNA sequence: TGTGCCAGTAGTATAGTCGGGGGGGCAACTAATGAAAAACTGTTTTTT.

The genes are TRBV7-9 and TRBJ2-4; the D gene is possibly TRBD1 (6 bases). Looked up from germline, CDR1 is SEHNR and CDR2 is FQNEAQ (reference sequence). The V gene lost 6 bases and the J gene lost 2 bases, with 11 bases spanning the gap. This CDR3 spans 14 amino acids. The CDR3 DNA sequence: TGTGCCAGCAGTACCGGGACAACCAAAAACATTCAGTACTTC. Its translation is CASSTGTTKNIQYF.

The J gene is TRBJ1-1, the V gene TRBV16; D is possibly TRBD1 (6 bases). In germline, CDR1 is KGHSY, CDR2 FQNENV. This CDR3 is built from 14 residues. Deletions cut 5 bases from V and 4 bases from J, with 14 bases between. CDR3 protein: CASSVGHQSTEAFF. The CDR3 nucleotides read TGTGCCAGCAGCGTGGGACACCAGAGCACTGAAGCTTTCTTT.